This T cell receptor beta chain was recorded in a study of shared clonotypes between healthy human individuals (dated by TCRdb to 2020 to 2021). Background on the whole study: The cohort included three men and a couple of women between 18 and 49 years of age. Per donor, three plates each were used for CD4 naive and CD4 memory, two for CD8 naive, and one for CD8 memory. Blood TCR repertoires of 5 or 6 healthy adults were deeply sequenced to estimate repertoire size and the extent of clonotype sharing between individuals. To increase sequencing depth and limit assay-specific biases, TCR repertoire library preparation and sequencing were carried out by different laboratories using diverse techniques. Leukapheresis yielded between about 0.94 and 8.9 billion PBMCs per donor.

The donors were healthy, HIV-negative adults with no recently reported acute infections or vaccinations. Every donor was a Caucasian adult living in Nashville, Tennessee, USA. CD4+ T cells were enriched through magnetic negative selection, after which naive cells were positively selected on CD45RA and the remaining negative fraction served as the memory subset. After blood collection by leukapheresis, PBMCs were isolated using Ficoll-Histopaque density gradient centrifugation and then cryopreserved in the vapor phase of liquid nitrogen. Analytical flow cytometry was used to check the purity and quantity of each magnetically sorted T cell population. Genomic DNA was isolated from every sorted fraction and measured by UV absorbance on a Nanodrop 2000c. As for this clone: The antigen it binds to is not known. Base-call qualities are not available, and no considerably larger clone is one nucleotide away.

Using the deep immunoSEQ assay, TCR CDR3 regions were amplified from genomic DNA by multiplex PCR. Genomic DNA extracted from each cell subset was distributed evenly over all wells of several immunoSEQ 96-well plates, and each plate served as one replicate. For sorted subsets, each replicate PCR was loaded with 200 ng genomic DNA, equivalent to 30,000 or so T cell genomes. The purified libraries were quantified using a Qubit 3.0 fluorometer, sized with a Bioanalyzer 2100, and then quantified again using the KAPA Library Quantification kit. A separate single-read 150-cycle Illumina NextSeq 550 flow cell was used to sequence each immunoSEQ 96-well plate. In the original analysis: Because only junctional sequences without quality scores were contained in the immunoSEQ output, filtering matching that applied to full-length reads could not be performed. To assign V/J genes and CDR3, sequences were annotated against IMGT germline references using PyIR, a Python wrapper for IgBLAST v1.9. Any read was removed if the V/J assignment was weak (E-value above 1e-6), the CDR3 was missing, or the read contained stop codons, out-of-frame junctions, or ambiguous translated residues. V3J clonotypes were defined by identical inferred V gene, J gene, and CDR3 amino acid sequence. Percentage overlap between repertoires was computed as shared unique clonotypes divided by the size of the smaller repertoire. Richness of each repertoire was evaluated using RTK rarefaction, the Chao1 estimator, and Recon v2.1 estimates of unobserved clonotypes. OLGA was used to compute generation probabilities for all TCRbeta clonotypes that the gDNA method yielded from several donors. TCRdb holds this immuneACCESS table with in-frame rearrangements only. Some clones are missing; in checked studies, unresolved V genes explain under half, and the rest has no known cause. The DNA was the basis for D and trimming; V, J and clone size are from that table. The sample includes under 1,100,000 clones, with more than 65% observed a single time. The ten top clones hold approximately 1.5% of the sample.

Points the paper makes about the study in general: Pairwise subsampling indicated that sequencing depth was expected to affect the degree of clonotype sharing among donors. Because the study included a small number of donors, the genetic and exposure-history diversity represented was limited. Naive subsets generally had larger estimated clonotype richness than memory subsets. When a few donors were compared, the shared fraction of clonotypes was about 5% for naive CD4, around 3.5% for naive CD8, roughly 2.5% for memory CD4, and 0.4% for memory CD8. Only blood was sampled, and tissue TCR repertoires likely differ from those in blood. Clonotypes shared by all four sorted-subset donors showed higher generation probabilities than non-shared clonotypes. Even with the large sequencing depth, rarefaction of the sorted-subset datasets indicated that sequencing was incomplete.

The sequence was obtained from a man aged 18 to 35 in good health. The sequenced sample was memory CD4+ T cells sorted from blood. The cell subset or site label, read with the paper, signifies: CD45RA-negative fraction.

The sequenced DNA is TGCGCCAGCAGCCAAGAAGCCTACCCTACCGGGGAGCTGTTTTTT. This yields the protein CASSQEAYPTGELFF. The sequence joins TRBV4-3 to TRBJ2-2, with the D gene not clear enough to name. From the germline V gene, CDR1 is LGHNA and CDR2 is YSLEER. The junction carries 10 bases between V and J, which are trimmed by 0 bases and 5 bases respectively. Measured from the cysteine to the phenylalanine, the CDR3 is 15 residues long. Only the CDR3 DNA is retained, 45 bases long and in frame from the first base.